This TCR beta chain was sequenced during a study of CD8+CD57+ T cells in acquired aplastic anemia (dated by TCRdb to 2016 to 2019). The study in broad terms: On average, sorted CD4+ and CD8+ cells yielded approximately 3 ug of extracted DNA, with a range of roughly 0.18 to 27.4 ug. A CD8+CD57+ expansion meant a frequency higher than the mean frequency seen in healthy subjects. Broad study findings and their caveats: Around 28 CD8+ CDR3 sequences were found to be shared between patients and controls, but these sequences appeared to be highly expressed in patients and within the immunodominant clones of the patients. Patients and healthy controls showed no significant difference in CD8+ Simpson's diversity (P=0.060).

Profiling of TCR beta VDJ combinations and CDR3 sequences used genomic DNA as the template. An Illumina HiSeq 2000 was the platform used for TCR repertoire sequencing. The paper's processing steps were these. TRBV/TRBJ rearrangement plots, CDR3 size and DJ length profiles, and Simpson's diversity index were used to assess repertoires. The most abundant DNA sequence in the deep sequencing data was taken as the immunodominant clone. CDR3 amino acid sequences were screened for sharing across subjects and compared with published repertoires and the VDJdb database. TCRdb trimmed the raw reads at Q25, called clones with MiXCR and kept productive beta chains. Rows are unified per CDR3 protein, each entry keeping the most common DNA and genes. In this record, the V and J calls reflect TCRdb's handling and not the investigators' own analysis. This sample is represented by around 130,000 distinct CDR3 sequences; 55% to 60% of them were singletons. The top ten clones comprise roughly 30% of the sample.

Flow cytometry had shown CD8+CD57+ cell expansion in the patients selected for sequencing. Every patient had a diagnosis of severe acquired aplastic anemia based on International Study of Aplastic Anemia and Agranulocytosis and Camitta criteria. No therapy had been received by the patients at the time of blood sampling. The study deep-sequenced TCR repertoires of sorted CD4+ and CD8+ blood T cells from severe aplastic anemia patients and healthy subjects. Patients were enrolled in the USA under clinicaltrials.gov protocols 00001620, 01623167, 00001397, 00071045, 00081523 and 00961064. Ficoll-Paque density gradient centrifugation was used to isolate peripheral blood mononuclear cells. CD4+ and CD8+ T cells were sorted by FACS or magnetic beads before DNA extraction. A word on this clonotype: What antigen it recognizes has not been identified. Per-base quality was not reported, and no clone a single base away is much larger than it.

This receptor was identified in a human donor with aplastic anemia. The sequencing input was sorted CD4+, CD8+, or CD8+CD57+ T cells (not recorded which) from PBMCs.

The DNA reads as follows: TGTGCCATCACGGGACTAGCGGGGGTTAGCACAGATACGCAGTATTTT. Its product reads: CAITGLAGVSTDTQYF. The sequence is built from TRBV10-3 and TRBJ2-3, and 14 bases in between align with TRBD2. The germline V gene sets CDR1 to ENHRY and CDR2 to SYGVKD. The CDR3 contains 16 residues, cysteine and phenylalanine counted. Kept here is only the CDR3 DNA, which spans 48 bases and is read in frame from base 1. Trimming leaves V shorter by 7 bases and J shorter by 0 bases, with the junction holding 3 bases beyond the gene matches.